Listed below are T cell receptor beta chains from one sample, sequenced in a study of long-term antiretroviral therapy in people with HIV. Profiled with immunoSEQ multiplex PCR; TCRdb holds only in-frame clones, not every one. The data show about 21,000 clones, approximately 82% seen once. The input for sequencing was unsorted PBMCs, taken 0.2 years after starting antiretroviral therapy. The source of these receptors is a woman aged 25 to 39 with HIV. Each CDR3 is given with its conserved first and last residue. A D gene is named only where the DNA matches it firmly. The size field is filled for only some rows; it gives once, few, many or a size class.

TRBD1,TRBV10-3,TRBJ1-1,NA,CAISVGTGGVEAFF,TGTGCCATCAGTGTAGGGACAGGGGGGGTAGAAGCTTTCTTT
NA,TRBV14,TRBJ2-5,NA,CASSQVWAGSQETQYF,TGTGCCAGCAGCCAAGTTTGGGCGGGTTCCCAAGAGACCCAGTACTTC
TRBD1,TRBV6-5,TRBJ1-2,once,CASSRGQNYGYTF,TGTGCCAGCAGTAGGGGACAGAACTATGGCTACACCTTC
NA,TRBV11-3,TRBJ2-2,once,CASSGGVRTGELFF,TGTGCCAGCAGCGGGGGTGTAAGGACCGGGGAGCTGTTTTTT
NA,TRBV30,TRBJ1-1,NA,CAWSISLTEAFF,TGTGCCTGGAGTATAAGTCTGACTGAAGCTTTCTTT
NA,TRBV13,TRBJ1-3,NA,CAVPRGSGNTIYF,TGTGCCGTCCCACGCGGGTCTGGAAACACCATATATTTT
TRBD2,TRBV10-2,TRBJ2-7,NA,CASRGGYEQYF,TGCGCCAGCAGGGGGGGGTACGAGCAGTACTTC
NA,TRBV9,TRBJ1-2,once,CASSVDESGYGYTF,TGTGCCAGCAGCGTAGATGAGTCCGGCTATGGCTACACCTTC
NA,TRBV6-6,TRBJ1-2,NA,CASSYLEGVEGYTF,TGTGCCAGCAGTTACTTGGAGGGAGTCGAGGGCTACACCTTC
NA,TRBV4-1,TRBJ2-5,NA,CASSQARDTDKGETQYF,TGCGCCAGCAGCCAAGCCCGGGACACGGACAAGGGAGAGACCCAGTACTTC
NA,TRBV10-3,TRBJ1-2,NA,CAISGRGNYGYTF,TGTGCCATCAGTGGACGGGGAAACTATGGCTACACCTTC
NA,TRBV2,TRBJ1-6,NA,CASIGVEGTYNSPLHF,TGTGCCAGCATTGGGGTTGAGGGAACCTATAATTCACCCCTCCACTTT
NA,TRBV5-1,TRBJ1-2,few,CASSSGKDYGYTF,TGCGCCAGCAGCTCGGGGAAAGACTATGGCTACACCTTC
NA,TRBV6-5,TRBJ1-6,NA,CASSLGPVNSPLHF,TGTGCCAGCAGTTTGGGACCGGTTAATTCACCCCTCCACTTT
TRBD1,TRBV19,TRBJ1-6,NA,CASHRDRASPLHF,TGTGCCAGTCACCGGGACAGGGCATCACCCCTCCACTTT
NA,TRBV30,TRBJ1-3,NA,CAWSVRLPSGNTIYF,TGTGCCTGGAGTGTTCGGCTGCCCTCTGGAAACACCATATATTTT
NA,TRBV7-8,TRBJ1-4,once,CASSLEIYSDATNEKLFF,TGTGCCAGCAGCTTAGAAATATACTCCGATGCAACTAATGAAAAACTGTTTTTT
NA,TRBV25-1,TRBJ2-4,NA,CASSPIVELQVENIQYF,TGTGCCAGCAGCCCCATTGTGGAGCTACAGGTGGAAAACATTCAGTACTTC
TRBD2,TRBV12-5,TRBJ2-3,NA,CASGFGTSADTQYF,TGTGCTAGTGGTTTTGGGACTAGCGCAGATACGCAGTATTTT
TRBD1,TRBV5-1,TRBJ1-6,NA,CASSQGVPNSPLHF,TGCGCCAGCAGCCAGGGGGTACCTAATTCACCCCTCCACTTT
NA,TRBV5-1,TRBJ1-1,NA,CASSREEAGNTEAFF,TGCGCCAGCAGCCGGGAGGAGGCAGGGAACACTGAAGCTTTCTTT
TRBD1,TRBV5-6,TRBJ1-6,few,CASSSTEQGDSPLHF,TGTGCCAGCAGCTCAACCGAACAGGGGGATTCACCCCTCCACTTT
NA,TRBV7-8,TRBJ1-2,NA,CASSLSGGNYGYTF,TGTGCCAGCAGCTTATCCGGCGGGAACTATGGCTACACCTTC